The 18 T cell receptor beta chains listed next were all sequenced from one sample in a study of blood T cell repertoires in COVID-19. Sequencing used immunoSEQ multiplex PCR; TCRdb keeps in-frame clones, though not all of them. The table records more than 120,000 clones, around 84% of them present only once. The sequenced sample was peripheral blood. These receptors were collected from a human donor with acute or convalescent COVID-19. The donor label of this sample is uncertain.

The chain employs TRBV6-6 and TRBJ1-3; possibly TRBD1 for D (6 bases). Germline V gene data show CDR1 as MNHNY and CDR2 as SVGAGI (reference sequence). V was clipped by 5 bases and J by 6 bases, with 23 bases between them. The CDR3 is 17 amino acids. Written as DNA, the CDR3 is TGTGCCAGCAGTCACCGGGGGGAGACAGGTCGGGTAAACACCATATATTTT. Its translation is CASSHRGETGRVNTIYF.

The gene calls are TRBV21-1 and TRBJ1-3. TRBV21-1 is termed a pseudogene. This CDR3 is built from 15 residues. In DNA form, the CDR3 reads TGTGCCAGCAGCCCTGCATCGGGGTCGGGAAACACCATATATTTT. Its protein product is CASSPASGSGNTIYF.

The CDR3 loop is CATSDFQQGVTGELFF. The CDR3, as DNA: TGTGCCACCAGTGATTTTCAACAGGGGGTCACCGGGGAGCTGTTTTTT. The chain couples TRBV24-1 to TRBJ2-2, with 8 bases lining up with TRBD1. CDR3 size: 16 residues. Germline CDR1 is KGHDR and CDR2 is SFDVKD. J was trimmed by 4 bases and V by 1 base; bases with no gene match: 4.

This chain links TRBV3-1 (or the pseudogene TRBV3-2) with TRBJ1-3; D might be TRBD1 (5 bases). V was pared by 4 bases and J by 1 base, with 8 bases between. Per germline, CDR1 LGHDT and CDR2 YNNKEL (reference sequence). The CDR3 totals 14 residues. CDR3 coding DNA: TGTGCCAGCAGCCGCCGACAGTCTGGAAACACCATATATTTT. It yields the protein CASSRRQSGNTIYF.

The CDR3 sequence: CASSSQQRAGNTIYF. The CDR3, as DNA: TGTGCCAGCAGCTCCCAACAGAGGGCGGGAAACACCATATATTTT. This chain uses TRBV7-2 with TRBJ1-3; D ambiguous. Germline CDR1 is SGHTA and CDR2 is FQGNSA. Trimming left V 4 bases short and J 4 bases short, with 14 bases between. CDR3 size: 15 residues.

The chain employs TRBV19 and TRBJ2-5; D is uncertain. CDR3 length: 17 amino acids. V was clipped by 3 bases and J by 2 bases, with 19 bases between them. Germline CDR1 LNHDA, CDR2 SQIVND (reference sequence). CDR3 in DNA: TGTGCCAGTAGTATGCGGAGCGTGGCAGACCAGCAAGAGACCCAGTACTTC. Its protein is CASSMRSVADQQETQYF.

The chain uses TRBV6-2 or TRBV6-3 and TRBJ2-5; D ambiguous. The germline V gene encodes CDR1 MNHEY and CDR2 SVGEGT. V was clipped by 1 base and J by 5 bases, with 5 bases between them. This CDR3 has 12 amino acids. The CDR3 DNA reads as TGTGCCAGCAGTTACTTCGGTGAGACCCAGTACTTC. Translating it yields CASSYFGETQYF.

The chain is built from TRBV19 and TRBJ1-1, with D possibly matching TRBD1 (5 bases). CDR1 and CDR2 (germline): LNHDA, SQIVND (reference sequence). With 10 bases removed from V and 0 bases from J, the gap between germline ends came to 27 bases. The CDR3 has 18 amino acids. CDR3 nucleotide sequence: TGTGCCACCTCTCCGGGCGGGATGCAGGGAACCATGAACACTGAAGCTTTCTTT. Encoded protein: CATSPGGMQGTMNTEAFF.

The chain uses TRBV30 and TRBJ2-7; the match to TRBD1 covers 9 bases. This CDR3 is built from 13 residues. The germline gives CDR1 GTSNPN, CDR2 SVGIG (reference sequence). Losses at the gene ends were 5 bases for V and 3 bases for J; bases not matched to a gene: 5. The CDR3, as DNA: TGTGCCTGGGGACCGGGACAGGGCTACGAGCAGTACGTC. Translating gives CAWGPGQGYEQYV.

This rearrangement joins TRBV2 to TRBJ2-1; the match to TRBD1 covers 10 bases. Germline values: CDR1 SNHLY, CDR2 FYNNEI. There are 14 residues in the CDR3. V shed 1 base and J 8 bases; nucleotides not matched to a gene: 2. The CDR3 nucleotides are TGTGCCAGCAGTGAAGGGGACAGGGGACATGAGCAGTTCTTC. Translated, it gives CASSEGDRGHEQFF.

The chain links TRBV30 to TRBJ2-2; 9 nucleotides agree with TRBD2. The CDR3 covers 16 residues. The germline V gene has CDR1 GTSNPN and CDR2 SVGIG (reference sequence). V was pared by 0 bases and J by 5 bases, with 7 bases of the junction left unmatched. CDR3 in DNA: TGTGCCTGGAGTGTAGGTTCTAGCGGGGAAACCGGGGAGCTGTTTTTT. Encoded protein: CAWSVGSSGETGELFF. Variable domain in full (rest from reference TRBV30 and TRBJ2-2): SQTIHQWPATLVQPVGSPLSLECTVEGTSNPNLYWYRQAAGRGLQLLFYSVGIGQISSEVPQNLSASRPQDRQFILSSKKLLLSDSGFYLCAWSVGSSGETGELFFGEGSRLTVL.

The chain links TRBV7-8 to TRBJ1-2; D is perhaps TRBD1 (6 bases). Trimming took off 5 bases at V and 5 bases at J, with 18 bases between the two ends. The CDR3 contains 15 residues. Per the germline V gene, CDR1 is SGHVS and CDR2 is FQNEAQ. In nucleotides, the CDR3 is TGTGCCAGCAGCCCCAACAGGGACCGACAATATGGCTACACCTTC. Encoded protein: CASSPNRDRQYGYTF.

V is TRBV7-2 and J is TRBJ1-2; possibly TRBD1 for D (5 bases). CDR1 and CDR2 (germline): SGHTA, FQGNSA. The length of the CDR3 is 14 residues. V was cut by 0 bases and J by 4 bases, with 9 bases left in between. The CDR3, as DNA: TGTGCCAGCAGCTTAGCCCAGACAGCCTATGGCTACACCTTC. Residues: CASSLAQTAYGYTF.

The V call is TRBV7-2, the J call TRBJ2-7, with TRBD1 identical over 12 bases. The CDR3 covers 17 residues. CDR1 SGHTA and CDR2 FQGNSA come from the germline V gene. V lost 2 bases to trimming and J lost 4 bases; unmatched junction nucleotides: 9. The CDR3 DNA reads as TGTGCCAGCAGCTTATACCCGCCGGGACAGGGGGCTTACGAGCAGTACGTC. Its translation is CASSLYPPGQGAYEQYV.

The sample holds one count of this clone. This chain links TRBV4-1 with TRBJ2-5; a weak D match, TRBD2 (6 bases). The germline CDR1 and CDR2 sequences are MGHRA and YSYEKL. This CDR3 region has 12 residues. The V end lost 0 bases, the J end lost 8 bases, and 7 bases lay between the germline ends. The CDR3 sequence is CASSQEGGTQYF. CDR3 nucleotide sequence: TGCGCCAGCAGCCAAGAGGGAGGCACCCAGTACTTC.

V is TRBV19 and J is TRBJ1-1, with D possibly being TRBD1 (6 bases). V lost 2 bases and J lost 6, with 22 bases in between. The CDR3 consists of 17 residues. From germline, CDR1 is LNHDA and CDR2 SQIVND (reference sequence). The CDR3 DNA is TGTGCCAGTAGTATATTCCGGGGGGACACCCTACGGGCTGAAGCTTTCTTT. It yields the protein CASSIFRGDTLRAEAFF.

The chain has TRBV3-1 (or the pseudogene TRBV3-2) and TRBJ1-1; D is ambiguous. Germline loops: CDR1 LGHDT, CDR2 YNNKEL (reference sequence). Trimming took off 2 bases at V and 5 bases at J, with 12 bases between the two ends. The CDR3 has 14 residues. CDR3 protein: CASSQTSIETEAFF. The CDR3 bases are TGTGCCAGCAGCCAAACCTCTATTGAGACTGAAGCTTTCTTT.

V and J are TRBV7-8 and TRBJ2-7; unclear D gene. The ends were cut back, 2 bases at V and 0 bases at J, with 8 bases in the middle. There are 14 residues in the CDR3. Germline CDR1 is SGHVS and CDR2 is FQNEAQ. Written as DNA, the CDR3 is TGTGCCAGCAGCTTATTCGTCGGCTCCTACGAGCAGTACTTC. Its protein product is CASSLFVGSYEQYF.